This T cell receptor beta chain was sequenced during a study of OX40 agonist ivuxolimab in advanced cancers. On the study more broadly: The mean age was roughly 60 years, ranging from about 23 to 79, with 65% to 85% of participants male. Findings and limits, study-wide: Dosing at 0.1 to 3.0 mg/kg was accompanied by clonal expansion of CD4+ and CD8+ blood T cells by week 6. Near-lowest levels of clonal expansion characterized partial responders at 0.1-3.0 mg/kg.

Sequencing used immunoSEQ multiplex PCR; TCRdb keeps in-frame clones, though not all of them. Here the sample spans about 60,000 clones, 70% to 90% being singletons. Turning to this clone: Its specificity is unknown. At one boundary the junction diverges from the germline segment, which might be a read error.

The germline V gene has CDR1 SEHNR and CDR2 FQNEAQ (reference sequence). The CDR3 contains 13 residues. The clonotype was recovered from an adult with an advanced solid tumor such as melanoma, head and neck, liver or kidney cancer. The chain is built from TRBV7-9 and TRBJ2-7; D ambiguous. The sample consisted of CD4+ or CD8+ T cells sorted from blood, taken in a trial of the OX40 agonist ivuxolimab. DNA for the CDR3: TGTGCCGGCAGCTCCCAGGTCTCCTACGAGCAGTACTTC. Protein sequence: CAGSSQVSYEQYF.